Listed here are 21 T cell receptor beta chains from one sample, sequenced in a study of shared clonotypes between healthy human individuals. Libraries were prepared by immunoSEQ multiplex PCR; TCRdb keeps only in-frame clonotypes and omits some of them. The top ten clones hold 9.5% to 15% of a sample with around 510,000 clones, about 80% of them seen once. Sequencing was performed on PBMCs. The origin of the receptors is a woman between 40 and 55 years old in good health. Some clones in this sample may be carry-over from other donors' samples.

Comments on this clone: Given a much more abundant clone one base away, this may be a read error. The chain links TRBV4-3 to TRBJ1-1; TRBD1 might be the D (6 bases). Trimming took 2 bases from V and 7 from J, leaving 14 bases between them. The CDR3 spans 14 residues. Germline V gene lookup returns CDR1 LGHNA and CDR2 YSLEER. The CDR3 reads CASSQLGTKREAFF. The CDR3 nucleotides read TGCGCCAGCAGCCAACTCGGGACAAAGCGTGAAGCTTTCTTT.

V is TRBV10-3 and J is TRBJ1-1, with D unresolved. This CDR3 region has 15 residues. Germline V gives CDR1 ENHRY, CDR2 SYGVKD. V was cut by 0 bases and J by 0 bases, with 8 bases left in between. The CDR3 loop is CAISESAGMNTEAFF. CDR3 nucleotides: TGTGCCATCAGTGAGTCGGCAGGTATGAACACTGAAGCTTTCTTT.

About this clone itself: The same CDR3 can be traced to other DNA sequences in this sample. The V and J genes are TRBV28 and TRBJ1-1; possible D gene TRBD1, 6 bases. V was clipped by 3 bases and J by 0 bases, with 8 bases between them. In germline, CDR1 is MDHEN, CDR2 SYDVKM. This CDR3 region has 14 residues. The CDR3 loop is CASSLGGLNTEAFF. In DNA form, the CDR3 reads TGTGCCAGCAGTTTGGGGGGCCTGAACACTGAAGCTTTCTTT.

The chain joins TRBV4-2 to TRBJ2-6; no reliable D call. Per germline, CDR1 LGHNA and CDR2 YNFKEQ. CDR3 length equals 17 residues. V lost 4 bases and J lost 0, with 13 bases in between. CDR3 DNA: TGTGCCAGCAGCCCGACCGGGCACCTCTCTGGGGCCAACGTCCTGACTTTC. This translates into CASSPTGHLSGANVLTF.

The rearrangement joins TRBV28 to TRBJ2-1, with D perhaps assigned TRBD1 or TRBD2 (6 bases each). CDR3 length: 16 amino acids. Germline lookup yields CDR1 MDHEN and CDR2 SYDVKM. V dropped 3 bases and J dropped 0 bases, with 12 bases sitting between them. CDR3 DNA sequence: TGTGCCAGCAGTTTCCCGGGGGCAACCTCCTACAATGAGCAGTTCTTC. Amino acid sequence: CASSFPGATSYNEQFF.

The V and J genes are TRBV18 and TRBJ2-5; a possible D gene is TRBD2 (6 bases). Trimming removed 2 bases at V and 5 bases at J, with 24 bases between. The CDR3 extends over 18 amino acids. CDR1 is KGHSH, CDR2 LQKENI, per germline. The CDR3 loop reads CASSPFAALAGMRETQYF. DNA of the CDR3: TGTGCCAGCTCACCATTTGCAGCCCTGGCGGGGATGAGGGAGACCCAGTACTTC.

The chain carries TRBV18 and TRBJ2-2; D call uncertain. The CDR3 consists of 15 residues. The V gene's germline CDR1 is KGHSH and CDR2 LQKENI. V was cut by 1 base and J by 4 bases, with 10 bases left in between. CDR3 DNA sequence: TGTGCCAGCTCACCACTTATCCCCCCCACCGGGGAGCTGTTTTTT. The encoded protein is CASSPLIPPTGELFF. The complete variable domain, with remaining parts taken from reference TRBV18 and TRBJ2-2, reads NAGVMQNPRHLVRRRGQEARLRCSPMKGHSHVYWYRQLPEEGLKFMVYLQKENIIDESGMPKERFSAEFPKEGPSILRIQQVVRGDSAAYFCASSPLIPPTGELFFGEGSRLTVL.

This chain connects TRBV7-2 to TRBJ2-1; 13 bases line up with TRBD2. This CDR3 has 18 amino acids. The junction had 10 bases not matched to a gene; V was cut back by 6 bases and J by 2 bases. Germline assignment: CDR1 SGHTA and CDR2 FQGNSA. The CDR3: CASRRGLAGVMTYNEQFF. For the CDR3, the DNA is TGTGCCAGCAGACGCGGACTAGCGGGAGTCATGACCTACAATGAGCAGTTCTTC.

The V gene is TRBV4-1, the J gene TRBJ2-1; TRBD2 agrees at 8 bases. In germline, CDR1 is MGHRA, CDR2 YSYEKL. The CDR3 length is 13 residues. V was clipped by 4 bases and J by 12 bases; unmatched bases: 8. CDR3 loop: CASSPNLAGTQFF. The CDR3 region has the DNA TGCGCCAGCAGCCCTAATTTAGCGGGGACGCAGTTCTTC.

V is TRBV5-4 and J is TRBJ2-1; TRBD2 agrees at 13 bases. Germline CDR1 is SGHNT and CDR2 is YYREEE (reference sequence). This CDR3 is built from 15 residues. The ends lost 4 bases at V and 9 bases at J; junction bases unmatched: 7. The CDR3 here is CASSVTSGRAGEQFF. The CDR3 DNA reads as TGTGCCAGCAGCGTCACTAGCGGGAGGGCCGGTGAGCAGTTCTTC.

The chain combines TRBV4-1 with TRBJ1-5; D call uncertain. The CDR3 totals 16 residues. V shed 1 base and J shed 7 bases, with 17 bases lying between them. From germline, CDR1 is MGHRA and CDR2 YSYEKL. CDR3 in DNA: TGCGCCAGCAGCCAAGTTCCCGGACGTGGCTGGCAGCCCCAGCATTTT. Its protein product is CASSQVPGRGWQPQHF.

Concerning this clone itself: This may come from a read error, since a much larger clone is one base off. CDR3 in amino acids: CAISDRTDTQYF. CDR3 nucleotides: TGTGCCATCAGTGACAGAACAGATACGCAGTATTTT. This sequence joins TRBV10-3 and TRBJ2-3; D call uncertain. The CDR3 extends over 12 amino acids. The germline CDR1 and CDR2 sequences are ENHRY and SYGVKD. Trimming removed 3 bases from V and 3 bases from J, with 4 bases in between.

The rearrangement uses TRBV2 and TRBJ2-5; D call uncertain. Germline-derived CDR1 and CDR2 are SNHLY and FYNNEI. The CDR3 sequence is 13 residues long. The V gene lost 6 bases and the J gene lost 2 bases, with 10 bases spanning the gap. The CDR3: CASRRVEQETQYF. The CDR3 region has the DNA TGTGCCAGCAGAAGGGTAGAGCAAGAGACCCAGTACTTC.

The chain carries TRBV9 and TRBJ1-5; possibly TRBD1 for D (6 bases). V gave up 2 bases and J gave up 6 bases, with 12 bases separating them. This CDR3 spans 14 amino acids. In germline, CDR1 is SGDLS, CDR2 YYNGEE. The CDR3 here is CASSVDRRSQPQHF. As DNA, the CDR3 is TGTGCCAGCAGCGTCGACAGGCGGAGTCAGCCCCAGCATTTT.

As to this clone: A far larger clone is one base from this, pointing to a likely read error. Other nucleotide sequences in the sample specify the same CDR3. The V gene is TRBV28, the J gene TRBJ2-5, with D hard to call. From germline, CDR1 is MDHEN and CDR2 SYDVKM. CDR3 length: 12 amino acids. CDR3 nucleotide sequence: TGTGCCAGCAGTGGGTACCAGGAGACCCAGTACTTC. It encodes CASSGYQETQYF.

The J gene is TRBJ2-5, the V gene TRBV29-1; D is unclear. This CDR3 contains 13 residues. Germline assignment: CDR1 SQVTM and CDR2 ANQGSEA. Trimming pared 6 bases from V and 2 bases from J, leaving 13 bases between. In DNA, the CDR3 is TGCAGCGTCCTTGAAATCAGACAAGAGACCCAGTACTTC. It is translated as CSVLEIRQETQYF.

CDR3 sequence: CASRRTGSSYEQYF. CDR3 nucleotide sequence: TGTGCCAGCAGGAGAACAGGATCCTCCTACGAGCAGTACTTC. This rearrangement joins TRBV25-1 to TRBJ2-7, with D tentatively TRBD1 (5 bases). Trimming shortened V by 6 bases and J by 0 bases, and 12 bases separated the two germline ends. Germline V gene lookup returns CDR1 MGHDK and CDR2 SYGVNS. The CDR3 runs 14 residues.

The rearrangement uses TRBV5-4 and TRBJ1-5, with 7 nucleotides matching TRBD1. V was pared by 5 bases and J by 4 bases, with 21 bases of the junction left unmatched. CDR1 is SGHNT and CDR2 is YYREEE in the germline V gene (reference sequence). The CDR3 has 19 residues. The DNA for the CDR3 is TGTGCCAGCAGGGAAAAGGAAGAGGGGGCCAAGGATCGAAATCAGCCCCAGCATTTT. Encoded protein: CASREKEEGAKDRNQPQHF.

This clone was counted only a few times. V gene TRBV7-3 combines with J gene TRBJ2-6, with no clear D. Per germline, CDR1 SGHTA and CDR2 FQGTGA. V shed 1 base and J shed 0 bases, with 13 bases lying between them. The CDR3 consists of 18 residues. This CDR3 reads CASSLNPIALSGANVLTF. CDR3 DNA: TGTGCCAGCAGCTTAAACCCAATTGCGCTCTCTGGGGCCAACGTCCTGACTTTC.

This clone appeared many times. The gene calls are TRBV19 and TRBJ2-3; D is perhaps TRBD2 (5 bases). The CDR3 length is 14 residues. Trimming left V 5 bases short and J 2 bases short, with 11 bases between. The germline V gene has CDR1 LNHDA and CDR2 SQIVND (reference sequence). CDR3 in amino acids: CASSGTLATDTQYF. The CDR3 bases are TGTGCCAGTAGTGGAACGCTAGCCACAGATACGCAGTATTTT.

This clone was seen only a few times. Other DNA sequences from this sample encode an identical CDR3 as well. The chain joins TRBV19 to TRBJ2-1, with D unclear. The CDR3 runs 15 residues. Trimming cost V 3 bases and J 2 bases, with 11 bases left between them. The germline V gene encodes CDR1 LNHDA and CDR2 SQIVND (reference sequence). The CDR3 loop reads CASSIPGLAYNEQFF. CDR3 nucleotides: TGTGCCAGTAGTATCCCAGGCCTAGCCTACAATGAGCAGTTCTTC.